The clone carrying this T cell receptor beta chain was seen ten or more times. What it binds is not known. Read coverage stops 3 residues before the CDR3 terminus; the germline J gene supplies the remainder. Donors gave roughly 4.5 to 9 ml heparinized peripheral whole blood. V was shortened by 5 bases and J by 2 bases, with 10 bases between the two germline ends. The CDR3 sequence is 13 residues long. Looked up from germline, CDR1 is GTSNPN and CDR2 is SVGIG (reference sequence). The data were taken from a study of T cell clonality in common variable immunodeficiency. Study outcomes and limitations: Compared with controls, CVID subjects had fewer shared TCRbeta clones.

Profiling relied on immunoSEQ multiplex PCR, and the TCRdb table lists in-frame clones only, not all of them. The record shows about 52,000 clones for this sample, with no singletons present. The sequence was collected from a person aged 18 to 75 in good health. The chain combines TRBV30 with TRBJ1-3; D unclear. Input material: peripheral blood mononuclear cells. CDR3 amino acids: CAWPGPAGNTIYF. The CDR3 DNA, read in part, is TGTGCCTGGCCAGGCCCCGCTGGAAACACC.